Listed here are 20 T cell receptor beta chains from one sample, sequenced in a study of shared clonotypes between healthy human individuals. Assay: immunoSEQ multiplex PCR; the TCRdb copy retains only in-frame clones and omits some. The table lists about 2.4 million clones, more than 85% of them singletons. Sequences were obtained from naive CD4+ T cells from PBMCs. Subset specified: CD45RA+ positively selected. Receptor source: a man between 18 and 35 years old in good health. Some clones in this sample may be carry-over from other donors' samples.

This clone was seen a single time. The CDR3 carries no conserved terminal phenylalanine or tryptophan, so it likely arises from a read error. The DNA is omitted, as the CDR3 cannot be located on it reliably, and the CDR3 follows TCRdb's listing. The rearrangement links TRBV7-2 to TRBJ2-3; the table's D call TRBD2 went unverified against the DNA. Per germline, CDR1 SGHTA and CDR2 FQGNSA. A total of 16 residues make up the CDR3, ends included. CDR3 loop: CASSLVSSDAEGILRY.

The chain has TRBV11-1 and TRBJ2-7; the match to TRBD1 covers 8 bases. The CDR3 spans 15 residues. Germline trimming cut 4 bases from V and 0 bases from J; bases unmatched to any gene: 5. Germline V CDR1 and CDR2: SGHAT, FQDESV (reference sequence). Written as DNA, the CDR3 is TGTGCCAGCAGCTCGCCGGGACAGGTCTCCTACGAGCAGTACTTC. Translation gives CASSSPGQVSYEQYF. Looking up the rest from reference TRBV11-1 and TRBJ2-7 gives the full variable domain: EAEVAQSPRYKITEKSQAVAFWCDPISGHATLYWYRQILGQGPELLVQFQDESVVDDSQLPKDRFSAERLKGVDSTLKIQPAELGDSAMYLCASSSPGQVSYEQYFGPGTRLTVT.

This clone was seen once. The chain uses TRBV5-1 and TRBJ2-1; 7 bases line up with TRBD2. The CDR3 length is 13 residues. CDR1 is SGHRS, CDR2 YFSETQ, per germline. Losses at the gene ends were 5 bases for V and 9 bases for J; bases not matched to a gene: 8. The CDR3 coding sequence is TGCGCCAGCAGTTTGACTAGCTTTAGTGAGCAGTTCTTC. It is translated as CASSLTSFSEQFF.

V and J are TRBV10-1 and TRBJ1-1; maybe TRBD1 (5 bases). V lost 2 bases, J lost 4 bases, and 14 bases lay in between. The CDR3 extends over 15 amino acids. Germline values: CDR1 WNHNN, CDR2 SYGVQD (reference sequence). The CDR3 sequence is CASSERDGGITEAFF. CDR3 nucleotides: TGCGCCAGCAGTGAGCGGGACGGGGGGATCACTGAAGCTTTCTTT.

The gene calls are TRBV6-1 and TRBJ1-1; D is ambiguous. The CDR3 totals 15 residues. V was shortened by 1 base and J by 2 bases, with 11 bases between the two germline ends. Germline CDR1 and CDR2: MNHNS and SASEGT. In DNA, the CDR3 is TGTGCCAGCAGTGAAGTGGGCAGACGAAACACTGAAGCTTTCTTT. This encodes CASSEVGRRNTEAFF.

The V call is TRBV2, the J call TRBJ2-1; 8 bases are a match to TRBD1. This CDR3 has 14 residues. Trimming at V came to 5 bases and at J to 3 bases, leaving 3 bases not matched to a gene. CDR1 and CDR2 from the germline V gene are SNHLY and FYNNEI. The CDR3 reads CASSRTGNYNEQFF. In DNA, the CDR3 is TGTGCCAGCAGTCGGACAGGGAACTACAATGAGCAGTTCTTC.

The CDR3: CASGLRGPYEQYF. As DNA, the CDR3 is TGTGCCAGCGGGCTGCGGGGTCCCTACGAGCAGTACTTC. The V and J genes are TRBV6-1 and TRBJ2-7; tentative D call: TRBD2 (6 bases). From germline, CDR1 is MNHNS and CDR2 SASEGT. The CDR3 totals 13 residues. V lost 8 bases and J lost 2, with 13 bases in between.

The chain employs TRBV5-4 and TRBJ1-1, with D unclear. CDR3 length equals 14 residues. Germline V gene lookup returns CDR1 SGHNT and CDR2 YYREEE (reference sequence). The germline V and J ends were trimmed by 4 bases and 0 bases, with 10 bases remaining between them. CDR3 residues: CASSPSTMNTEAFF. The CDR3 DNA reads as TGTGCCAGCAGCCCGTCCACCATGAACACTGAAGCTTTCTTT.

This clone has a single count. The J gene is TRBJ2-3, the V gene TRBV5-1, with TRBD2 matching 14 bases. The CDR3 has 18 residues. V lost 3 bases, J lost 0 bases, and 6 bases stayed unmatched. CDR1 is SGHRS, CDR2 YFSETQ, per germline. Here the CDR3 reads CASSSGTSGRPSTDTQYF. Here the CDR3 DNA reads TGCGCCAGCAGCTCCGGGACTAGCGGGAGACCGAGCACAGATACGCAGTATTTT.

J is TRBJ2-5 and V is TRBV5-1; 14 bases fit TRBD2. This CDR3 has 19 amino acids. Germline V gene data show CDR1 as SGHRS and CDR2 as YFSETQ. J lost 5 bases, V lost 4 bases, and 16 bases had no gene match. The CDR3 protein is CASSPGLAGGGLSLETQYF. CDR3 coding DNA: TGCGCCAGCAGCCCAGGACTAGCGGGGGGCGGCTTATCTCTGGAGACCCAGTACTTC.

V usage is TRBV28 and J usage is TRBJ1-1; 7 bases are shared with TRBD1. This CDR3 comprises 14 residues. J was trimmed by 2 bases and V by 7 bases; bases with no gene match: 7. The V gene's germline CDR1 is MDHEN and CDR2 SYDVKM. In DNA, the CDR3 is TGTGCCAGCACTCAGGGGGGAGTTAACACTGAAGCTTTCTTT. It translates to CASTQGGVNTEAFF.

The V gene is TRBV9, the J gene TRBJ1-2; 8 nucleotides agree with TRBD1. Germline trimming cut 3 bases from V and 2 bases from J; bases unmatched to any gene: 3. Per germline, CDR1 SGDLS and CDR2 YYNGEE. The CDR3 runs 14 residues. As DNA, the CDR3 is TGTGCCAGCAGCGGTCGGACAGGGAACTATGGCTACACCTTC. It translates to CASSGRTGNYGYTF.

The chain couples TRBV5-6 to TRBJ2-7, with D tentatively TRBD2 (5 bases). CDR1 is SGHDT, CDR2 YYEEEE, per germline. The CDR3 is 15 amino acids. With 0 bases removed from V and 7 bases from J, the gap between germline ends came to 17 bases. CDR3 bases: TGTGCCAGCAGCTTGGGGTGGAGGCCCCTGTGGGAGCAGTACTTC. Translation gives CASSLGWRPLWEQYF. The whole variable domain, remainder taken from reference TRBV5-6 and TRBJ2-7, is DAGVTQSPTHLIKTRGQQVTLRCSPKSGHDTVSWYQQALGQGPQFIFQYYEEEERQRGNFPDRFSGHQFPNYSSELNVNALLLGDSALYLCASSLGWRPLWEQYFGPGTRLTVT.

This chain links TRBV18 with TRBJ2-1; D may be TRBD1 (6 bases). Trimming stripped 4 bases from V and 9 bases from J, with 10 bases between. Germline CDR1 reads KGHSH; CDR2 reads LQKENI. The CDR3 is 12 amino acids. This chain's CDR3 is CASSLLGGEQFF. CDR3 nucleotides: TGTGCCAGCTCACTGCTAGGGGGTGAGCAGTTCTTC.

The chain uses TRBV28 and TRBJ2-7, with D perhaps being TRBD1 or TRBD2 (5 bases each). V was shortened by 6 bases and J by 0 bases, with 15 bases between the two germline ends. The CDR3 totals 15 residues. CDR1 and CDR2 from the germline V gene are MDHEN and SYDVKM. CDR3 region: CASSLPGTPSYEQYF. In DNA form, the CDR3 reads TGTGCCAGCAGCTTACCCGGGACGCCCTCCTACGAGCAGTACTTC.

Turning to this clone: The sample carries other DNA sequences with the same CDR3. This chain links TRBV5-1 with TRBJ1-5; TRBD1 is a possible D gene (6 bases). V was shortened by 0 bases and J by 0 bases, with 13 bases between the two germline ends. This CDR3 is built from 17 residues. Germline CDR1 is SGHRS and CDR2 is YFSETQ. CDR3 residues: CASSLGQGGDSNQPQHF. The CDR3 DNA follows: TGCGCCAGCAGCTTGGGTCAAGGGGGTGATAGCAATCAGCCCCAGCATTTT.

The V and J genes are TRBV18 and TRBJ2-3, with D hard to call. The CDR3 runs 12 residues. The germline V and J ends were trimmed by 5 bases and 2 bases, with 5 bases remaining between them. The germline V gene has CDR1 KGHSH and CDR2 LQKENI. The CDR3: CASSSDTDTQYF. The CDR3 bases are TGTGCCAGCTCATCTGACACAGATACGCAGTATTTT.

The V call is TRBV9, the J call TRBJ1-2; D remains ambiguous. Trimming took off 3 bases at V and 4 bases at J, with 13 bases between the two ends. The CDR3 has 14 amino acids. The germline V gene has CDR1 SGDLS and CDR2 YYNGEE. The CDR3, as DNA: TGTGCCAGCAGCGGCGGTAGGAAGGTCTATGGCTACACCTTC. Protein: CASSGGRKVYGYTF.

The V gene is TRBV28, the J gene TRBJ1-2; 7 nucleotides line up with TRBD1. With V trimmed by 5 bases and J by 2 bases, 8 bases remained unmatched. Germline V lookup: CDR1 MDHEN, CDR2 SYDVKM. This CDR3 comprises 15 residues. The CDR3 reads CASSLPPTGNYGYTF. CDR3 bases: TGTGCCAGCAGTCTTCCCCCGACAGGGAACTATGGCTACACCTTC.

The gene calls are TRBV28 and TRBJ1-4; 7 nucleotides match TRBD1. Germline V gives CDR1 MDHEN, CDR2 SYDVKM. The CDR3 has 15 residues. V dropped 3 bases and J dropped 5; count of bases not matched to a gene: 6. CDR3 sequence: CASSFYRGGNEKLFF. CDR3 sequence (DNA): TGTGCCAGCAGTTTCTACAGGGGCGGAAATGAAAAACTGTTTTTT.